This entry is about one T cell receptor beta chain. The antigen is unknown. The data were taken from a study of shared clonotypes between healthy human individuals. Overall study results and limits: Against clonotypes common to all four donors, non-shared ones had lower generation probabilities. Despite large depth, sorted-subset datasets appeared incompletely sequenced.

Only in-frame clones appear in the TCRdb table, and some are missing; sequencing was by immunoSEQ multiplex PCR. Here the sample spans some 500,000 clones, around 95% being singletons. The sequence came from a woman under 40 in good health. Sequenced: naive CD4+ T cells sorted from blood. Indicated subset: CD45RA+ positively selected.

The CDR3 DNA reads as TGTGCCAGCAGCATACCCCGGGGCAACACTGAAGCTTTCTTT. This encodes CASSIPRGNTEAFF. The chain combines TRBV11-1 with TRBJ1-1, with D maybe TRBD1 (5 bases). Deletions cut 5 bases from V and 2 bases from J, with 12 bases between. The CDR3 runs 14 residues. Germline V CDR1 and CDR2: SGHAT, FQDESV (reference sequence).